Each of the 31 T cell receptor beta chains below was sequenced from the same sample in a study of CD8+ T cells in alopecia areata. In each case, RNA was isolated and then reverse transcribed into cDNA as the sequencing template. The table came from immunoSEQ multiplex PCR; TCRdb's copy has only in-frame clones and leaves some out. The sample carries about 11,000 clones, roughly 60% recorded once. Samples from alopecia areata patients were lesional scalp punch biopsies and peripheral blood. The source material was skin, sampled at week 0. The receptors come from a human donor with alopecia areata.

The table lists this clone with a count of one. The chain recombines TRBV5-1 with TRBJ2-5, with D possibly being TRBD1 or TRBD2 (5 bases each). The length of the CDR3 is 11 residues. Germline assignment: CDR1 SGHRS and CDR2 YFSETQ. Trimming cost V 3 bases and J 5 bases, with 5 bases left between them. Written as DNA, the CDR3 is TGCGCCAGCAGCTGGGGGGAGACCCAGTACTTC. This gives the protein CASSWGETQYF.

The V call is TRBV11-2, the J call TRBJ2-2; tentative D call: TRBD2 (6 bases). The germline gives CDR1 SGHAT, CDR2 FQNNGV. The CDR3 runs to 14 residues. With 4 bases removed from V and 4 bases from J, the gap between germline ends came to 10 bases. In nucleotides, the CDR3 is TGTGCCAGCAGCTCCCCGACTAGCACCGGGGAGCTGTTTTTT. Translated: CASSSPTSTGELFF.

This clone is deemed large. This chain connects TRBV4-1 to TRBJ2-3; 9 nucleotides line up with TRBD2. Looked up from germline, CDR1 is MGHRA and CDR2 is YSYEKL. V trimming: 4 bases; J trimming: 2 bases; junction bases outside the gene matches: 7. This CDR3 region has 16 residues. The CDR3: CASSPTAGGNTDTQYF. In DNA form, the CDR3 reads TGCGCCAGCAGCCCCACAGCGGGAGGTAACACAGATACGCAGTATTTT.

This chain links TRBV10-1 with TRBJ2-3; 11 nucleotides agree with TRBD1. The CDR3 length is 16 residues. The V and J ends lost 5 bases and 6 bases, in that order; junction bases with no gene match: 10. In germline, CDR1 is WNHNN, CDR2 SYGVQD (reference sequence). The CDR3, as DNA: TGCGCCAGCAGTACAACCGGGACAGGGGGATGGGATACGCAGTATTTT. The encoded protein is CASSTTGTGGWDTQYF.

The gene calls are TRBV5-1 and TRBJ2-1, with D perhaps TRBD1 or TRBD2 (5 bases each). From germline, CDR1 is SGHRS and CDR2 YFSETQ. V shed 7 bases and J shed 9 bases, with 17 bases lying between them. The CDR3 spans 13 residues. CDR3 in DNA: TGCGCCAGCGCCAGGGACGGGGCCGGTGAGCAGTTCTTC. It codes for CASARDGAGEQFF.

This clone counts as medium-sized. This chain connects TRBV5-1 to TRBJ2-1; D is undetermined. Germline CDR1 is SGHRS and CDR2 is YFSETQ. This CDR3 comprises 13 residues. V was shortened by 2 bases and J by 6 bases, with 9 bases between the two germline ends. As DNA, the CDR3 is TGCGCCAGCAGCTTTAATAGTGGCAATGAGCAGTTCTTC. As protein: CASSFNSGNEQFF.

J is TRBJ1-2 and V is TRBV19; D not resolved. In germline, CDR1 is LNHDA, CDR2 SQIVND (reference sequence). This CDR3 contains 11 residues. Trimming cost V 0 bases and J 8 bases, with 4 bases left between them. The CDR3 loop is CASSIDLGYTF. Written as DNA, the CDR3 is TGTGCCAGTAGTATAGATCTGGGCTACACCTTC.

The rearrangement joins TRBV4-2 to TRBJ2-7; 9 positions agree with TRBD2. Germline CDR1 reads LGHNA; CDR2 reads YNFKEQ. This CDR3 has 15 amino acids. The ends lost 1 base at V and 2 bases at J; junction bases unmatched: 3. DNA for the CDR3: TGTGCCAGCAGCCAAGGACTAGCGGATCCCTACGAGCAGTACTTC. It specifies CASSQGLADPYEQYF.

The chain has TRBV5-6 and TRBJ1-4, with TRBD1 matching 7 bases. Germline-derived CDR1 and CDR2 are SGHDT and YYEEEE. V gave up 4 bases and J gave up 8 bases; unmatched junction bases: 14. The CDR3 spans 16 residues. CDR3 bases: TGTGCCAGCAGCAACCCCGATGGAGGGGGCCGGGAAAAACTGTTTTTT. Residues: CASSNPDGGGREKLFF.

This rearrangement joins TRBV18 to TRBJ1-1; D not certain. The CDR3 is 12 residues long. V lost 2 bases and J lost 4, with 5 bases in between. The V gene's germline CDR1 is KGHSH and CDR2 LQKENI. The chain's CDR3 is CASSPTGTEAFF. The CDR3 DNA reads TGTGCCAGCTCACCAACGGGCACTGAAGCTTTCTTT.

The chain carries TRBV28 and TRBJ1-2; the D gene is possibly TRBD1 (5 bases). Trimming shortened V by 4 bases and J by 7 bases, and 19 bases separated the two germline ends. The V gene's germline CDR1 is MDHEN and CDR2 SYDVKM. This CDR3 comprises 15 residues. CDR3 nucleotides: TGTGCCAGCAGTTCCCCCGGGACCCAAAGGCTTGGCTACACCTTC. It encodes CASSSPGTQRLGYTF.

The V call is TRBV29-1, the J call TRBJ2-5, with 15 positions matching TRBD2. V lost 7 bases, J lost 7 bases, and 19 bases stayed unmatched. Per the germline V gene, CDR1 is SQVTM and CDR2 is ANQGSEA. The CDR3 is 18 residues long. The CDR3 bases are TGCAGCGCTTCCCCGGGACTAGCGGGAGGTACGGCAGGGGCGACCCAGTACTTC. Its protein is CSASPGLAGGTAGATQYF.

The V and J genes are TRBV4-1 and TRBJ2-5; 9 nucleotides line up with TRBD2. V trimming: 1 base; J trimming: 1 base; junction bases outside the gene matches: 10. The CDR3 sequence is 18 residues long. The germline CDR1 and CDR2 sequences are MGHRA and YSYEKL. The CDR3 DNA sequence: TGCGCCAGCAGCCAAGTAATTCTTAGCGGGAGAATCCAAGAGACCCAGTACTTC. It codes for CASSQVILSGRIQETQYF.

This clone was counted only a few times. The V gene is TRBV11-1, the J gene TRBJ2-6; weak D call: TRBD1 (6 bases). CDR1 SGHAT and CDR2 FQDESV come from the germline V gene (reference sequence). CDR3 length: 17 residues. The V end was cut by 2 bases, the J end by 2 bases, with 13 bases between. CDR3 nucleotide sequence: TGTGCCAGCAGCTTAACCGGCCACAGGGCTGGGGCCAACGTCCTGACTTTC. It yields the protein CASSLTGHRAGANVLTF.

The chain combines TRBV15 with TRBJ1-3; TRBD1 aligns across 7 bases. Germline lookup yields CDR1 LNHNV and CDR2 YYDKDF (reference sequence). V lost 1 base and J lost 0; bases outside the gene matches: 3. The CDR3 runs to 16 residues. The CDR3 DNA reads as TGTGCCACCAGCAGAGCGACAGGGTACTCTGGAAACACCATATATTTT. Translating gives CATSRATGYSGNTIYF.

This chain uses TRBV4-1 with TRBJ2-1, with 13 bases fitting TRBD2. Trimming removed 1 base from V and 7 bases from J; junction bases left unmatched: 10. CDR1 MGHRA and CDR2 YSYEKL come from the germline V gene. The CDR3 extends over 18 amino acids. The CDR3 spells CASSQVDLGLAGSNEQFF. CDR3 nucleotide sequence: TGCGCCAGCAGCCAAGTTGATTTGGGACTAGCGGGGTCGAATGAGCAGTTCTTC.

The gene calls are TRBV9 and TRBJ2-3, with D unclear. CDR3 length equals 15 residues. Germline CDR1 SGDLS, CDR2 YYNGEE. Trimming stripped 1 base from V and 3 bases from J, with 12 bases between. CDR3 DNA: TGTGCCAGCAGCGTAAAAGCATGGGTTACAGATACGCAGTATTTT. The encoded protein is CASSVKAWVTDTQYF.

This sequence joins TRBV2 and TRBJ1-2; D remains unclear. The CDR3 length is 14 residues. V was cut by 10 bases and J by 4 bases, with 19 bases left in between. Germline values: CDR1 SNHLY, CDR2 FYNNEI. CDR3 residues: CATNRGEGPYGYTF. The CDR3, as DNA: TGTGCCACAAATCGGGGAGAAGGCCCCTATGGCTACACCTTC.

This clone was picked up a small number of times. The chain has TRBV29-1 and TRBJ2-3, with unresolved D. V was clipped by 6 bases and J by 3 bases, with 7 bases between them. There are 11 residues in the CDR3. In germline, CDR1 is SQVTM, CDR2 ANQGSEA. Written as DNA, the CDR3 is TGCAGCGTCCGACCAACAGATACGCAGTATTTT. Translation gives CSVRPTDTQYF.

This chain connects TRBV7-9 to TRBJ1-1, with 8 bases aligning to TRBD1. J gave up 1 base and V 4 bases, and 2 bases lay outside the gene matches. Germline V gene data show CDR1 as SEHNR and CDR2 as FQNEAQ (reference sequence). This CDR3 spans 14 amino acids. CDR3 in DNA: TGTGCCAGCAGCTCCGGACAGGGGAACACTGAAGCTTTCTTT. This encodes CASSSGQGNTEAFF.

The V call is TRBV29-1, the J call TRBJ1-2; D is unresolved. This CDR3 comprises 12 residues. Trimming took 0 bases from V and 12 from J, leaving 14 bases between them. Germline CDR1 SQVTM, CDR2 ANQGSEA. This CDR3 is CSVEDDQLSNTF. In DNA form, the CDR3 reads TGCAGCGTTGAAGATGACCAGCTTAGCAACACCTTC. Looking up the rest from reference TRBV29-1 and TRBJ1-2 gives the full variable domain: SAVISQKPSRDICQRGTSLTIQCQVDSQVTMMFWYRQQPGQSLTLIATANQGSEATYESGFVIDKFPISRPNLTFSTLTVSNMSPEDSSIYLCSVEDDQLSNTFGSGTRLTVV.

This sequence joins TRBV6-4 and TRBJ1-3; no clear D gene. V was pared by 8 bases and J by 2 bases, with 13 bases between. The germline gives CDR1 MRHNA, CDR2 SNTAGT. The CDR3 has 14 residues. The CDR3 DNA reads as TGTGCCAGCGGCCCCCTTGGGGCTGGAAACACCATATATTTT. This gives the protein CASGPLGAGNTIYF.

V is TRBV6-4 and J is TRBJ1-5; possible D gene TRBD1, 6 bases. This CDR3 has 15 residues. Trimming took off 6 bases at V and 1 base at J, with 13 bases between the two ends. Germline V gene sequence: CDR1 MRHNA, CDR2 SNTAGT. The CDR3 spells CASRLQGSSNQPQHF. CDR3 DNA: TGTGCCAGCAGGCTACAGGGTTCAAGCAATCAGCCCCAGCATTTT.

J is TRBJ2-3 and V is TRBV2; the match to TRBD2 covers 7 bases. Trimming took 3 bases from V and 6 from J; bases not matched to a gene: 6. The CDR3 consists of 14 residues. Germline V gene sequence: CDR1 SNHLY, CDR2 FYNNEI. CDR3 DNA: TGTGCCAGCAGTGATTTGCGGGAGTGGGATACGCAGTATTTT. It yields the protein CASSDLREWDTQYF.

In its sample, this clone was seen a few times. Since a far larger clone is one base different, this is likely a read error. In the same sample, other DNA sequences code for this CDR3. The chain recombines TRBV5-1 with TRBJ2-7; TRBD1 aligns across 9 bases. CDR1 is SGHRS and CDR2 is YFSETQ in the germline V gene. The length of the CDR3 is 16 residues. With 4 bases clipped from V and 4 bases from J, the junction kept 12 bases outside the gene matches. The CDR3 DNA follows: TGCGCCAGCAGCGAAGGGGGGACAGGGATGATTTACGAGCAGTACTTC. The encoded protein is CASSEGGTGMIYEQYF. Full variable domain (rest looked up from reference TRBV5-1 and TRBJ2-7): KAGVTQTPRYLIKTRGQQVTLSCSPISGHRSVSWYQQTPGQGLQFLFEYFSETQRNKGNFPGRFSGRQFSNSRSEMNVSTLELGDSALYLCASSEGGTGMIYEQYFGPGTRLTVT.

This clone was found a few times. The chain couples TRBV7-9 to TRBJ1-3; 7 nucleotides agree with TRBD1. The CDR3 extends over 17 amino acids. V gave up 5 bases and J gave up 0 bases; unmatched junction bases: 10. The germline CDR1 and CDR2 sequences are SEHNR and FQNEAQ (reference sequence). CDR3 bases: TGTGCCAGCAGCCCACCTAGGGGGGACAGCTCTGGAAACACCATATATTTT. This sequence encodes CASSPPRGDSSGNTIYF.

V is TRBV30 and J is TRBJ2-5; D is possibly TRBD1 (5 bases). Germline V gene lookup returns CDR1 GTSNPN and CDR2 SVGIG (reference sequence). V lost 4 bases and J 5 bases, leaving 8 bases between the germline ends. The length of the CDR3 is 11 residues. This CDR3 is CAWKGRETQYF. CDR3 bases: TGTGCCTGGAAGGGGCGGGAGACCCAGTACTTC.

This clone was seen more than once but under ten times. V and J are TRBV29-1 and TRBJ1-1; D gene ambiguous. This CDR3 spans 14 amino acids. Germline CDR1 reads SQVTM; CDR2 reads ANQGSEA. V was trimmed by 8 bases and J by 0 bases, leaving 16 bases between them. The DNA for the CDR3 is TGCAGCCATACCTTAAATCCGCTGAACACTGAAGCTTTCTTT. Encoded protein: CSHTLNPLNTEAFF.

CDR3 nucleotides: TGTGCCAGCAGTGATGGGAGCGGGAGAGACAACGAGCAGTACTTC. Its translation: CASSDGSGRDNEQYF. V usage is TRBV6-1 and J usage is TRBJ2-7, with TRBD2 matching 8 bases. CDR1 and CDR2 from the germline V gene are MNHNS and SASEGT. With 3 bases clipped from V and 5 bases from J, the junction kept 9 bases outside the gene matches. CDR3 size: 15 residues.

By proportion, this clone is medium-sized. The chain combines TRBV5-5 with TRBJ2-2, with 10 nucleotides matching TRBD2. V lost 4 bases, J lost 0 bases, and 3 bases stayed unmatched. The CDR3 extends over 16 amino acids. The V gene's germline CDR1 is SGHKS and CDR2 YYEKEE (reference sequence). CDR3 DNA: TGTGCCAGCAGCGGAGGGACTAGCGCGAACACCGGGGAGCTGTTTTTT. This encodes CASSGGTSANTGELFF.

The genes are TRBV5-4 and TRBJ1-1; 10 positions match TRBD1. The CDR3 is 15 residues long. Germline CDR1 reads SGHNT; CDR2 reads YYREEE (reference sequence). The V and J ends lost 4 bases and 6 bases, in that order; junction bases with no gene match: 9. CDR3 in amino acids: CASSEGQGYLAEAFF. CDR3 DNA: TGTGCCAGCAGCGAGGGACAGGGGTACTTAGCTGAAGCTTTCTTT.